The rows below give T cell receptor beta chains drawn from one sample of a study of shared clonotypes between healthy human individuals. Data came from immunoSEQ multiplex PCR; TCRdb stores just in-frame clones and leaves some out. The sample lists a few hundred thousand clones; 96% were seen once. The sequenced material came from memory CD8+ T cells sorted from blood. The receptors derive from a man younger than 40 in good health. The CDR3 runs from the conserved cysteine through the conserved F or W. Fields, in order: D gene, clone size, J gene, V gene, CDR3 DNA, CDR3 protein. A D gene is named only where the DNA matches it firmly. Not every row has a clone size; where given, it reads once, few, many or a size class.

D gene: TRBD2; clone size: once; J gene: TRBJ2-1; V gene: TRBV11-2; CDR3 DNA: TGTGCCAGCAGCACGGGGGAGGGCTATGGGCAGTTCTTC; CDR3 protein: CASSTGEGYGQFF
D gene: .; clone size: .; J gene: TRBJ2-3; V gene: TRBV11-3; CDR3 DNA: TGTGCCAGCAGCTTCGGCCCCTCCGCAGATACGCAGTATTTT; CDR3 protein: CASSFGPSADTQYF
D gene: .; clone size: .; J gene: TRBJ2-7; V gene: TRBV9; CDR3 DNA: TGTGCCAGCAGCGTAGCTGAAGAGATGTACGAGCAGTACTTC; CDR3 protein: CASSVAEEMYEQYF
D gene: TRBD1; clone size: .; J gene: TRBJ1-2; V gene: TRBV10-3; CDR3 DNA: TGTGCCATCAGACAGGGGGCTGGGGACTATGGCTACACCTTC; CDR3 protein: CAIRQGAGDYGYTF
D gene: .; clone size: .; J gene: TRBJ2-1; V gene: TRBV6-4; CDR3 DNA: TGTGCCAGCAGTTCAGGGTCCGGCAATGAGCAGTTCTTC; CDR3 protein: CASSSGSGNEQFF
D gene: .; clone size: .; J gene: TRBJ2-3; V gene: TRBV28; CDR3 DNA: TGTGCCAGCAGGCGTTTCCCTTCCACAGATACGCAGTATTTT; CDR3 protein: CASRRFPSTDTQYF
D gene: TRBD1; clone size: .; J gene: TRBJ2-1; V gene: TRBV5-5; CDR3 DNA: TGTGCCAGCAGCTTAAGCCGGGACAGGGGGCGTCTGTCCAATGAGCAGTTCTTC; CDR3 protein: CASSLSRDRGRLSNEQFF
D gene: TRBD1; clone size: .; J gene: TRBJ1-1; V gene: TRBV28; CDR3 DNA: TGTGCCAGCAGTTTGCTAGGACAGGTCAAAGGATGGGACACTGAAGCTTTCTTT; CDR3 protein: CASSLLGQVKGWDTEAFF
D gene: .; clone size: once; J gene: TRBJ2-3; V gene: TRBV5-5; CDR3 DNA: TGTGCCAGCAGCTTGGCAGGGATGGGGTCATGGGATACGCAGTATTTT; CDR3 protein: CASSLAGMGSWDTQYF
D gene: TRBD2; clone size: .; J gene: TRBJ2-1; V gene: TRBV7-6; CDR3 DNA: TGTGCCAGCAGCCTGCGACTCTCTAGCGGGAGTAGGTTAATGCTATCCAATGAGCAGTTCTTC; CDR3 protein: CASSLRLSSGSRLMLSNEQFF
D gene: TRBD2; clone size: .; J gene: TRBJ2-7; V gene: TRBV6-1; CDR3 DNA: TGTGCCAGCAGAAACCCCAACCTTCTAGCGGGATCCTTC; CDR3 protein: CASRNPNLLAGSF
D gene: .; clone size: .; J gene: TRBJ1-2; V gene: TRBV6-6; CDR3 DNA: TGTGCCAGCAGCCCCCTTGGAGTGGGGGGCTACACCTTC; CDR3 protein: CASSPLGVGGYTF
D gene: TRBD2; clone size: once; J gene: TRBJ2-7; V gene: TRBV18; CDR3 DNA: TGTGCCAGCTCACCATGGAGCGGGAGGGACTCCTACGAGCAGTACTTC; CDR3 protein: CASSPWSGRDSYEQYF
D gene: TRBD2; clone size: .; J gene: TRBJ2-1; V gene: TRBV9; CDR3 DNA: TGTGCCAGCAGCGTAGGACTAGCGCGTTACAATGAGCAGTTCTTC; CDR3 protein: CASSVGLARYNEQFF
D gene: .; clone size: .; J gene: TRBJ2-5; V gene: TRBV27; CDR3 DNA: TGTGCCAGCAGTCGAGTCGGGGTAGGGACCCAGTACTTC; CDR3 protein: CASSRVGVGTQYF
D gene: .; clone size: .; J gene: TRBJ1-1; V gene: TRBV20-1; CDR3 DNA: TGCAGTGCTAGGCCTATAACTGAAGCTTTCTTT; CDR3 protein: CSARPITEAFF
D gene: .; clone size: .; J gene: TRBJ2-5; V gene: TRBV25-1; CDR3 DNA: TGTGCCAGCAGTGAAACGAGGGGCCGGCAAGAGACCCAGTACTTC; CDR3 protein: CASSETRGRQETQYF
D gene: TRBD2; clone size: .; J gene: TRBJ2-7; V gene: TRBV6-7; CDR3 DNA: TGTGCCATCGGGGGGTCCCCTGCCTACGAGCAGTACTTC; CDR3 protein: CAIGGSPAYEQYF
D gene: TRBD2; clone size: .; J gene: TRBJ2-1; V gene: TRBV25-1; CDR3 DNA: TGTGCCAGCAGTCCCACTAGCGGAGCCTCGAATGAGCAGTTCTTC; CDR3 protein: CASSPTSGASNEQFF
D gene: TRBD2; clone size: .; J gene: TRBJ2-7; V gene: TRBV19; CDR3 DNA: TGTGCCAGTAGTAAAAGCGGGAGAGGCGAGCAGTACTTC; CDR3 protein: CASSKSGRGEQYF
D gene: .; clone size: .; J gene: TRBJ1-4; V gene: TRBV7-8; CDR3 DNA: TGTGCCAGCAGCCCCCGGAGGCTGGCAACTAATGAAAAACTGTTTTTT; CDR3 protein: CASSPRRLATNEKLFF
D gene: .; clone size: .; J gene: TRBJ2-2; V gene: TRBV7-6; CDR3 DNA: TGTGCCAGCAGCTTAGCGCCCCATATAGGGTTGGACACTACCGGGGAGCTGTTTTTT; CDR3 protein: CASSLAPHIGLDTTGELFF
D gene: TRBD2; clone size: .; J gene: TRBJ2-3; V gene: TRBV7-9; CDR3 DNA: TGTGCCAGCAGCCAGGGACTAGCGGGAGGGCCGGATACGCAGTATTTT; CDR3 protein: CASSQGLAGGPDTQYF
D gene: .; clone size: .; J gene: TRBJ2-7; V gene: TRBV6-5; CDR3 DNA: TGTGCCAGCAGTTACTCCGGGGGTGGGACCTACGAGCAGTACTTC; CDR3 protein: CASSYSGGGTYEQYF
D gene: .; clone size: .; J gene: TRBJ2-3; V gene: TRBV5-1; CDR3 DNA: TGCGCCAGCAGTACCCCCGGGCCCCTGCATTTT; CDR3 protein: CASSTPGPLHF
D gene: TRBD2; clone size: .; J gene: TRBJ2-4; V gene: TRBV6-5; CDR3 DNA: TGTGCCAGCAGTTACACACTAGCGGGCGGTAAAAACATTCAGTACTTC; CDR3 protein: CASSYTLAGGKNIQYF
D gene: .; clone size: .; J gene: TRBJ2-2; V gene: TRBV23-1; CDR3 DNA: TGCGCCACGCCGTATGACACCGGGGAGCTGTTTTTT; CDR3 protein: CATPYDTGELFF
D gene: .; clone size: .; J gene: TRBJ2-4; V gene: TRBV4-1; CDR3 DNA: TGCGCCAGCAGCCACCTCTACCCATCGCCGGGAGCCAAAAACATTCAGTACTTC; CDR3 protein: CASSHLYPSPGAKNIQYF
D gene: TRBD1; clone size: .; J gene: TRBJ1-2; V gene: TRBV7-9; CDR3 DNA: TGTGCCAGCAGCCTGGGACAGAGTTATGGCTACACCTTC; CDR3 protein: CASSLGQSYGYTF
D gene: TRBD1; clone size: .; J gene: TRBJ2-6; V gene: TRBV25-1; CDR3 DNA: TGTGCCAGCTCATCCGGGACAGGGTTATCTGGGGCCAACGTCCTGACTTTC; CDR3 protein: CASSSGTGLSGANVLTF
D gene: .; clone size: .; J gene: TRBJ2-7; V gene: TRBV20-1; CDR3 DNA: TGCAGTGCCCTCCCCAACTACGAGCAGTACTTC; CDR3 protein: CSALPNYEQYF
D gene: TRBD2; clone size: .; J gene: TRBJ2-3; V gene: TRBV7-9; CDR3 DNA: TGTGCCAGCAGCCTTCGGACTAGCGGGAACACAGATACGCAGTATTTT; CDR3 protein: CASSLRTSGNTDTQYF
D gene: .; clone size: .; J gene: TRBJ2-3; V gene: TRBV15; CDR3 DNA: TGTGCCACCAGCGGCACAAGGGGCGGAGGTACGCAGTATTTT; CDR3 protein: CATSGTRGGGTQYF
D gene: .; clone size: .; J gene: TRBJ2-7; V gene: TRBV6-5; CDR3 DNA: TGTGCCAGCAGTTACTCCTCAGGGGGGGCCTCCTACGAGCAGTACTTC; CDR3 protein: CASSYSSGGASYEQYF
D gene: TRBD2; clone size: .; J gene: TRBJ2-5; V gene: TRBV11-2; CDR3 DNA: TGTGCCAGCAGCCTGAGCGGGAGACGGGCAGAGACCCAGTACTTC; CDR3 protein: CASSLSGRRAETQYF
D gene: .; clone size: .; J gene: TRBJ2-1; V gene: TRBV13; CDR3 DNA: TGTACCAGCAGCCCCCCTTCTCGCAATGAGCAGTTCTTC; CDR3 protein: CTSSPPSRNEQFF
D gene: .; clone size: .; J gene: TRBJ2-5; V gene: TRBV5-6; CDR3 DNA: TGTGCCAGCAGCTTACAGAATCAAGAGACCCAGTACTTC; CDR3 protein: CASSLQNQETQYF
D gene: TRBD2; clone size: once; J gene: TRBJ2-1; V gene: TRBV6-1; CDR3 DNA: TGTGCCAGCAGTGTAACAGCGGGAGCCAATGAGCAGTTCTTC; CDR3 protein: CASSVTAGANEQFF
D gene: TRBD1; clone size: .; J gene: TRBJ2-3; V gene: TRBV19; CDR3 DNA: TGTGCCAGTAGGCCGGACAGGAGCACAGATACGCAGTATTTT; CDR3 protein: CASRPDRSTDTQYF
D gene: TRBD2; clone size: .; J gene: TRBJ2-1; V gene: TRBV4-2; CDR3 DNA: TGTGCCAGCAGCCAACTAGCGGGAGGGCCAAATGAGCAGTTCTTC; CDR3 protein: CASSQLAGGPNEQFF
D gene: .; clone size: .; J gene: TRBJ2-3; V gene: TRBV29-1; CDR3 DNA: TGCAGCGCGGGGGCCGCTCTGCGTACGCAGTATTTT; CDR3 protein: CSAGAALRTQYF
D gene: TRBD2; clone size: .; J gene: TRBJ2-7; V gene: TRBV7-9; CDR3 DNA: TGTGCCAGCAGCGTTAGCGGGAATTCATTAGACGAGCAGTACTTC; CDR3 protein: CASSVSGNSLDEQYF
D gene: .; clone size: .; J gene: TRBJ2-7; V gene: TRBV5-1; CDR3 DNA: TGCGCCAGCAGCTTGGATCCCCACGAGCAGTACTTC; CDR3 protein: CASSLDPHEQYF
D gene: TRBD2; clone size: .; J gene: TRBJ2-3; V gene: TRBV5-4; CDR3 DNA: TGTGCCAGCAGCTTGGGCCGCCTAGCGGGAGATACGCAGTATTTT; CDR3 protein: CASSLGRLAGDTQYF
D gene: TRBD1; clone size: .; J gene: TRBJ2-1; V gene: TRBV10-3; CDR3 DNA: TGTGCCATCAGCCGACCCCAGGGGGCGCGTGGCAATGAGCAGTTCTTC; CDR3 protein: CAISRPQGARGNEQFF
D gene: .; clone size: .; J gene: TRBJ1-5; V gene: TRBV30; CDR3 DNA: TGTGCCTGGAGTGTGGGTAGCAATCAGCCCCAGCATTTT; CDR3 protein: CAWSVGSNQPQHF
D gene: TRBD1; clone size: .; J gene: TRBJ2-7; V gene: TRBV6-1; CDR3 DNA: TGTGCCAGCACCGGGACAGCAGCCTACGAGCAGTACTTC; CDR3 protein: CASTGTAAYEQYF
D gene: .; clone size: .; J gene: TRBJ2-5; V gene: TRBV27; CDR3 DNA: TGTGCCAGCAGTTCCAACAGGTACCGGGAGACCCAGTACTTC; CDR3 protein: CASSSNRYRETQYF
D gene: .; clone size: .; J gene: TRBJ2-5; V gene: TRBV4-2; CDR3 DNA: TGTGCCAGCAGCCAAGTGGCGGGTATGGGGGAGACCCAGTACTTC; CDR3 protein: CASSQVAGMGETQYF
D gene: TRBD2; clone size: .; J gene: TRBJ2-1; V gene: TRBV28; CDR3 DNA: TGTGCCAGCACCATTTGGGGGGTTCCAGCGGGAAGGAACAATGAGCAGTTCTTC; CDR3 protein: CASTIWGVPAGRNNEQFF
D gene: TRBD1; clone size: once; J gene: TRBJ1-5; V gene: TRBV18; CDR3 DNA: TGTGCCAGCTCACCCGGGACAGAGCCTCAGCCCCAGCATTTT; CDR3 protein: CASSPGTEPQPQHF
D gene: .; clone size: .; J gene: TRBJ2-6; V gene: TRBV9; CDR3 DNA: TGTGCCAGCAGCGTTATCCCCTCCCAGGGTCGATCTGGGGCCAACGTCCTGACTTTC; CDR3 protein: CASSVIPSQGRSGANVLTF
D gene: .; clone size: .; J gene: TRBJ1-2; V gene: TRBV30; CDR3 DNA: TGTGCCTGGACCCCAGGGACCTACTATGGCTACACCTTC; CDR3 protein: CAWTPGTYYGYTF